A single sample gave rise to the 9 T cell receptor beta chains below, sequenced in a study of T cell repertoires in cytomegalovirus infection. TCRdb ran MiXCR on the reads and lists one entry per CDR3 protein. Of 210,000 or so distinct CDR3 sequences in the sample, around 6.2% are singletons; the top ten hold around 6.9%. The material sequenced was PBMCs. The receptor source for this set is a human donor in good health (CMV status not recorded). Some clones in this sample may be carry-over from other donors' samples.

The sample holds many counts of this clonotype. The rearrangement links TRBV7-2 to TRBJ1-1, with TRBD1 matching 8 bases. The CDR3 has 14 residues. J gave up 5 bases and V 1 base, and 3 bases lay outside the gene matches. Germline loops: CDR1 SGHTA, CDR2 FQGNSA. CDR3: CASSLDRQGTEAFF. CDR3 nucleotide sequence: TGTGCCAGCAGCTTAGACAGACAGGGGACTGAAGCTTTCTTT.

This clonotype was picked up many times. The V and J genes are TRBV7-2 and TRBJ1-1; D not certain. CDR1 and CDR2 from the germline V gene are SGHTA and FQGNSA. Trimming left V 3 bases short and J 1 base short, with 12 bases between. The length of the CDR3 is 15 residues. The CDR3 here is CASSLTSTTNTEAFF. CDR3 DNA sequence: TGTGCCAGCAGCTTGACCTCCACAACGAACACTGAAGCTTTCTTT.

This clonotype was counted at least ten times. The genes are TRBV5-1 and TRBJ2-7, with D hard to call. Germline CDR1 reads SGHRS; CDR2 reads YFSETQ. Trimming pared 2 bases from V and 0 bases from J, leaving 6 bases between. CDR3 length equals 13 residues. The chain's CDR3 is CASSFIDSYEQYF. The CDR3 DNA is TGCGCCAGCAGCTTTATAGACTCCTACGAGCAGTACTTC.

This clonotype was counted many times. The J gene is TRBJ1-1, the V gene TRBV7-2; the D is unclear. This CDR3 is built from 14 residues. V was shortened by 6 bases and J by 0 bases, with 11 bases between the two germline ends. CDR1 is SGHTA and CDR2 is FQGNSA in the germline V gene. CDR3 in DNA: TGTGCCAGCAGAACTACAGCCATGAACACTGAAGCTTTCTTT. Amino acids: CASRTTAMNTEAFF.

In this sample, this clonotype turned up many times. The chain has TRBV7-2 and TRBJ1-1, with 7 bases identical to TRBD1. Germline assignment: CDR1 SGHTA and CDR2 FQGNSA. V shed 5 bases, J shed 0 bases, and the junction held 9 bases outside the gene matches. CDR3 length: 16 residues. The CDR3 here is CASSASPGGMNTEAFF. The CDR3 bases are TGTGCCAGCAGCGCATCGCCAGGGGGTATGAACACTGAAGCTTTCTTT.

V gene TRBV5-1 combines with J gene TRBJ2-7; D is possibly TRBD1 (6 bases). The CDR3 spans 15 residues. Between the trimmed V and J ends, which lost 3 bases and 5 bases, there was a span of 18 bases. Germline CDR1 and CDR2: SGHRS and YFSETQ. CDR3 DNA sequence: TGCGCCAGCAGCTGGGGGACACTTAGGAAGCACGAGCAGTACTTC. Translation gives CASSWGTLRKHEQYF.

This clonotype was detected ten times or more. The V gene is TRBV6-1, the J gene TRBJ2-5, with 13 bases identical to TRBD2. J gave up 1 base and V 5 bases, and 4 bases lay outside the gene matches. CDR3 length equals 16 residues. The germline V gene has CDR1 MNHNS and CDR2 SASEGT. The CDR3 loop is CASSIGLAGAQETQYF. The CDR3 DNA reads TGTGCCAGCAGTATCGGACTAGCGGGGGCCCAAGAGACCCAGTACTTC.

In its sample, this clonotype was seen a few times. J is TRBJ2-2 and V is TRBV6-4, with D uncertain. V was clipped by 3 bases and J by 4 bases, with 6 bases between them. Germline values: CDR1 MRHNA, CDR2 SNTAGT. The CDR3 is made up of 13 amino acids. CDR3: CASSEVPTGELFF. The CDR3 nucleotides are TGTGCCAGCAGTGAGGTACCCACCGGGGAGCTGTTTTTT.

This clonotype was counted many times. The chain couples TRBV28 to TRBJ2-5, with TRBD1 matching 7 bases. Trimming cost V 3 bases and J 3 bases; bases outside gene matches: 10. This CDR3 spans 16 amino acids. CDR1 and CDR2 (germline): MDHEN, SYDVKM. CDR3 sequence: CASSFPPGQIKETQYF. The DNA of the CDR3 is TGTGCCAGCAGTTTCCCTCCGGGACAGATAAAAGAGACCCAGTACTTC.